This TCR beta chain appears in the sequencing data of a study of T cell responses to AZD1222 COVID-19 vaccine. Study results and caveats: The study sampled repertoires only after the peak T cell response. Reportedly, close to half of spike-specific TCRs are directed against unmutated variant regions.

In germline, CDR1 is SGHVS, CDR2 FNYEAQ. The length of the CDR3 is 17 residues. After removal of 5 bases from V and 4 bases from J, the junction contained 7 bases not matched to a gene. The method was immunoSEQ multiplex PCR; TCRdb's version includes in-frame clones alone and lacks a portion of them. The profile covers approximately 160,000 clones, with about 87% appearing a single time and roughly 3.5% taken by the ten largest. To note about this clone: Its antigen is not known.

The rearrangement links TRBV7-6 to TRBJ2-1; 14 positions agree with TRBD2. The source of this sequence is an adult in good health. Sequenced material: peripheral blood, taken on day 0 of MenACWY control vaccination. In DNA form, the CDR3 reads TGTGCCAGCAGCCCGGCCGGGACTAGCGGGAGTTACAATGAGCAGTTCTTC. Amino acid sequence: CASSPAGTSGSYNEQFF.